This is a list of T cell receptor beta chains from one sample in a study of blood T cells in healthy people across ages. TCRdb redid the calling of the 5' RACE reads with MiXCR, one entry per CDR3 protein. The table has more than 1,000,000 distinct CDR3 sequences, around 27% seen once. This sample also belongs to another study, concerning T cells of mothers and their children.

Material for sequencing was blood. Receptors originate from a girl aged 2 to 9 in good health. CDR3s include the opening cysteine and the closing phenylalanine or tryptophan. D genes are given only for firm matches. Not all rows give a size; the values are once, few, many and, for expanded clones, a class.

d_call j_call clone_size v_call cdr3_aa cdr3_nt
TRBD2 TRBJ2-1 few TRBV7-2 CASSLQRGAYYNEQFF TGTGCCAGCAGCTTACAGCGGGGGGCCTACTACAATGAGCAGTTCTTC
- TRBJ1-6 - TRBV10-3 CAISELQNSPLHF TGTGCCATCAGTGAGCTACAGAATTCACCCCTCCACTTT
- TRBJ2-7 few TRBV7-9 CASSLRERPYEQYF TGTGCCAGCAGCCTCAGAGAAAGACCCTACGAGCAGTACTTC
- TRBJ1-2 - TRBV2 CASPDSSGYTF TGTGCCAGCCCCGACAGTTCTGGCTACACCTTC
- TRBJ2-3 - TRBV12-3/TRBV12-4 CASRYTLGYADTQYF TGTGCCAGCAGGTACACTCTCGGGTATGCAGATACGCAGTATTTT
TRBD2 TRBJ2-3 - TRBV6-2/TRBV6-3 CASKLAGGSTDTQYF TGTGCCAGCAAGCTAGCGGGGGGAAGCACAGATACGCAGTATTTT
- TRBJ2-1 - TRBV4-1 CASTAKGDRYWGGANNEQFF TGCGCCAGCACAGCCAAGGGGGACAGGTATTGGGGAGGGGCTAACAATGAGCAGTTCTTC
- TRBJ2-7 few TRBV7-9 CASSFLTSTYEQYF TGTGCCAGCAGCTTCTTGACTTCGACCTACGAGCAGTACTTC
- TRBJ1-5 - TRBV20-1 CSAREGLQPQHF TGCAGTGCTAGAGAGGGGCTACAGCCCCAGCATTTT
- TRBJ2-3 few TRBV5-1 CASRSRELTDTQYF TGCGCCAGCAGGTCGCGGGAACTCACAGATACGCAGTATTTT
- TRBJ2-5 few TRBV19 CASSHRRLGRWAETQYF TGTGCCAGTAGCCATCGACGACTGGGACGATGGGCAGAGACCCAGTACTTC
- TRBJ1-4 few TRBV5-5 CASSLEGIGGEKLFF TGTGCCAGCAGCTTGGAAGGAATTGGGGGAGAAAAACTGTTTTTT